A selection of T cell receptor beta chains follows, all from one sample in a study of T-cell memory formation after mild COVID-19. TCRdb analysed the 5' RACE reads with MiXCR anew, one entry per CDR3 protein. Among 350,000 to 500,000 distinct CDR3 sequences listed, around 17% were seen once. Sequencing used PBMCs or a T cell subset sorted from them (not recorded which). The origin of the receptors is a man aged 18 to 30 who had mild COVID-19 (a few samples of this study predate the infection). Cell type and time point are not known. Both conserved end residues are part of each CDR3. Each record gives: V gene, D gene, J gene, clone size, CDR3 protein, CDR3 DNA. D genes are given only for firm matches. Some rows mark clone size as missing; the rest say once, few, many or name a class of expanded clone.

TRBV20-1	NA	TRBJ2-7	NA	CSLRAGGYEQYF	TGCAGCCTTAGGGCCGGGGGCTACGAGCAGTACTTC
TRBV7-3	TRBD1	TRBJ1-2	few	CASSPKGQGSGYTF	TGTGCCAGCAGCCCTAAGGGACAGGGTAGTGGCTACACCTTC
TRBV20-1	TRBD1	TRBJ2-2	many	CSARIPGQESTGELFF	TGCAGTGCTAGGATACCGGGACAGGAATCCACCGGGGAGCTGTTTTTT
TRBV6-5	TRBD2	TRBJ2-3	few	CASSTQLAALGDTQYF	TGTGCCAGCAGCACCCAACTAGCGGCCCTCGGGGATACGCAGTATTTT
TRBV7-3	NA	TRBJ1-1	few	CASNKGGGTEAFF	TGTGCCAGCAATAAGGGGGGCGGCACTGAAGCTTTCTTT
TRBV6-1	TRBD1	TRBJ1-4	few	CASSWDSQLFF	TGTGCCAGCAGTTGGGACAGTCAACTGTTTTTT
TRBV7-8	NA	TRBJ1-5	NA	CASSNGGDQPQHF	TGTGCCAGCTCCAACGGGGGGGACCAGCCCCAGCATTTT
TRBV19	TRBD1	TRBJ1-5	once	CASSARQGQPQHF	TGTGCCAGTAGTGCCCGACAGGGACAGCCCCAGCATTTT
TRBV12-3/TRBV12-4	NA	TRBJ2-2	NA	CASSLALSATGELFF	TGTGCCAGCAGTTTAGCGCTGTCGGCCACCGGGGAGCTGTTTTTT
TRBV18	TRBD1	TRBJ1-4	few	CASSPDRGEKLFF	TGTGCCAGCTCACCGGACAGGGGGGAAAAACTGTTTTTT
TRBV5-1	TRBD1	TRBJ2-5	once	CASSWTGAVETQYF	TGCGCCAGCAGCTGGACAGGGGCGGTTGAGACCCAGTACTTC
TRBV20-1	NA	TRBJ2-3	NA	CSARLRRTDTQYF	TGCAGTGCTAGGCTGAGACGTACAGATACGCAGTATTTT
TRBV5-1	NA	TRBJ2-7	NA	CASSPGQGHEQYF	TGCGCCAGCAGCCCGGGTCAGGGCCACGAGCAGTACTTC
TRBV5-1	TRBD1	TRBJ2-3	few	CASSLDRGLWKSTDTQYF	TGCGCCAGCAGCTTGGACAGGGGGCTGTGGAAGAGTACAGATACGCAGTATTTT
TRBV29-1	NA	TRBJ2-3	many	CSALNTDTQYF	TGCAGCGCTCTAAACACAGATACGCAGTATTTT
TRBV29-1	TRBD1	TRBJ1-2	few	CSVRTGPYGYTF	TGCAGCGTCCGGACAGGGCCCTATGGCTACACCTTC
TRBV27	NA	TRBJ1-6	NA	CASSPYTSSYNSPLHF	TGTGCCAGCAGTCCCTACACGAGCTCCTATAATTCACCCCTCCACTTT
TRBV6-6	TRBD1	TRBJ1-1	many	CASSYRTGNQGAFF	TGTGCCAGCAGTTACCGGACAGGAAATCAAGGAGCTTTCTTT
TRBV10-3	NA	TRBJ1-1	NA	CAISELTDTEAFF	TGTGCCATCAGTGAGCTTACAGACACTGAAGCTTTCTTT
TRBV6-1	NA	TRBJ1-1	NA	CASTEGDFRRTEAFF	TGTGCCAGCACCGAGGGGGACTTCAGGAGGACTGAAGCTTTCTTT
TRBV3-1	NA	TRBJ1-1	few	CASSPAGRGTEAFF	TGTGCCAGCAGCCCGGCAGGGCGGGGGACTGAAGCTTTCTTT
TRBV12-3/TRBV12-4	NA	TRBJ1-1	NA	CASSPRSMNTEAFF	TGTGCCAGCAGTCCCAGGTCCATGAACACTGAAGCTTTCTTT
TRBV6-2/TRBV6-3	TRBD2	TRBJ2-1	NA	CASSYSDQRGDYNEQFF	TGTGCCAGCAGTTACTCGGACCAGCGGGGGGACTACAATGAGCAGTTCTTC
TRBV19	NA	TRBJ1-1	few	CASSTQGSPLNTEAFF	TGTGCCAGTAGTACCCAGGGATCCCCCCTGAACACTGAAGCTTTCTTT
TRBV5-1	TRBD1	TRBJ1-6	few	CASSLGQGQSNSPLHF	TGCGCCAGCAGCTTGGGACAGGGACAGTCTAATTCACCCCTCCACTTT
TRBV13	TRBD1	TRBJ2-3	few	CASSPTGQDVTDTQYF	TGTGCCAGCAGCCCAACCGGACAGGACGTCACAGATACGCAGTATTTT
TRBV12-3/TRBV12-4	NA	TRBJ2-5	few	CASSFVAGVQETQYF	TGTGCCAGCAGTTTTGTGGCGGGTGTCCAAGAGACCCAGTACTTC